One and the same sample provided the 18 T cell receptor beta chains below, sequenced in a study of OX40 agonist ivuxolimab in advanced cancers. Clones were read by immunoSEQ multiplex PCR, and TCRdb kept only the in-frame ones, dropping some. The sample lists about 91,000 clones; 87% were seen once. The input for sequencing was CD4+ or CD8+ T cells sorted from blood, taken in a trial of the OX40 agonist ivuxolimab. Receptor source: an adult with an advanced solid tumor such as melanoma, head and neck, liver or kidney cancer.

This clone was detected a few times. The rearrangement links TRBV7-2 to TRBJ1-2, with D perhaps matching TRBD1 (5 bases). V was clipped by 2 bases and J by 2 bases, with 6 bases between them. Germline CDR1 is SGHTA and CDR2 is FQGNSA. CDR3 length equals 13 residues. The CDR3 sequence: CASSLRDNYGYTF. CDR3 DNA: TGTGCCAGCAGCTTAAGGGACAACTATGGCTACACCTTC.

The rearrangement joins TRBV5-4 to TRBJ2-5; D is possibly TRBD1 (6 bases). Germline V CDR1 and CDR2: SGHNT, YYREEE (reference sequence). V was shortened by 6 bases and J by 5 bases, with 14 bases between the two germline ends. The CDR3 totals 13 residues. The CDR3 sequence is CASKSRTDETQYF. The CDR3 nucleotides are TGTGCCAGCAAATCGAGGACAGACGAGACCCAGTACTTC. Full variable domain (rest looked up from reference TRBV5-4 and TRBJ2-5): ETGVTQSPTHLIKTRGQQVTLRCSSQSGHNTVSWYQQALGQGPQFIFQYYREEENGRGNFPPRFSGLQFPNYSSELNVNALELDDSALYLCASKSRTDETQYFGPGTRLLVL.

The rearrangement uses TRBV6-1 and TRBJ1-5; TRBD1 matches 8 bases. The CDR3 consists of 15 residues. Trimming cost V 4 bases and J 7 bases; bases outside gene matches: 9. From germline, CDR1 is MNHNS and CDR2 SASEGT. CDR3 sequence: CASSGQGAIGQPQHF. The CDR3 nucleotides are TGTGCCAGCAGTGGGCAGGGGGCAATTGGACAGCCCCAGCATTTT.

The V gene is TRBV5-1, the J gene TRBJ1-1, with D possibly TRBD1 on 5 matching bases. This CDR3 spans 13 amino acids. The V and J ends lost 3 bases and 2 bases respectively, with 8 bases between them. Germline V gene lookup returns CDR1 SGHRS and CDR2 YFSETQ. The CDR3 loop is CASSYQGNTEAFF. The CDR3 region has the DNA TGCGCCAGCAGCTACCAGGGCAACACTGAAGCTTTCTTT.

With respect to this clone: Without the conserved terminal phenylalanine or tryptophan, this CDR3 likely stems from a read error. The chain links TRBV2 to TRBJ1-6, with TRBD1 matching 10 bases. CDR1 and CDR2 from the germline V gene are SNHLY and FYNNEI. The CDR3 extends over 15 amino acids. Losses at the gene ends were 7 bases for V and 4 bases for J; bases not matched to a gene: 4. The CDR3 DNA reads TGTGCCAGCATCCGGGACAGGGGATATAATTCACCCCTCCACCTT. Protein: CASIRDRGYNSPLHL.

The chain combines TRBV29-1 with TRBJ2-7; 8 bases are shared with TRBD2. The CDR3 totals 12 residues. Germline CDR1 reads SQVTM; CDR2 reads ANQGSEA. V was pared by 7 bases and J by 4 bases, with 6 bases of the junction left unmatched. The CDR3 nucleotides are TGCAGCGGCTCTGGCGGGGGGTACGAGCAGTACTTC. Translated: CSGSGGGYEQYF.

The genes are TRBV18 and TRBJ1-2, with 11 bases lining up with TRBD1. Germline assignment: CDR1 KGHSH and CDR2 LQKENI. With V trimmed by 6 bases and J by 8 bases, 5 bases remained unmatched. CDR3 length: 13 amino acids. The CDR3 DNA is TGTGCCAGCTCGTTGGACAGGGGGCCAGGCTACACCTTC. Its translation: CASSLDRGPGYTF.

The CDR3 coding sequence is TGTGCCAGCAGTGACTCGAGGTTGGACCGCAATCAGCCCCAGCATTTT. Its protein product is CASSDSRLDRNQPQHF. This rearrangement joins TRBV6-4 to TRBJ1-5; D is unresolved. In germline, CDR1 is MRHNA, CDR2 SNTAGT. This CDR3 region has 16 residues. V shed 0 bases and J shed 2 bases, with 11 bases lying between them.

The CDR3 bases are TGTGCCAGCAGTGAAAGACAGGTGAACACTGAAGCTTTCTTT. Amino acids: CASSERQVNTEAFF. This sequence joins TRBV6-5 and TRBJ1-1; the D gene is possibly TRBD1 (6 bases). This CDR3 is built from 14 residues. The V end was cut by 5 bases, the J end by 0 bases, with 10 bases between. Per the germline V gene, CDR1 is MNHEY and CDR2 is SVGAGI.

V and J are TRBV6-1 and TRBJ2-2, with 8 positions matching TRBD2. V trimming: 7 bases; J trimming: 6 bases; junction bases outside the gene matches: 4. Germline assignment: CDR1 MNHNS and CDR2 SASEGT. The CDR3 has 13 residues. CDR3 amino acids: CASTGGAPGELFF. The CDR3 nucleotides are TGTGCCAGCACGGGGGGGGCCCCCGGGGAGCTGTTTTTT.

The chain couples TRBV5-1 to TRBJ1-1; 8 bases align to TRBD1. This CDR3 comprises 15 residues. Germline V gene sequence: CDR1 SGHRS, CDR2 YFSETQ. V was clipped by 1 base and J by 5 bases; unmatched bases: 7. The CDR3 spells CASSLSQGAWTEAFF. The CDR3 DNA reads TGCGCCAGCAGCTTGTCCCAGGGGGCTTGGACTGAAGCTTTCTTT.

This chain joins TRBV19 and TRBJ1-3; D uncertain. The CDR3 runs to 14 residues. The germline V and J ends were trimmed by 5 bases and 0 bases, with 8 bases remaining between them. Germline V gene sequence: CDR1 LNHDA, CDR2 SQIVND (reference sequence). The CDR3 sequence is CASSGPHSGNTIYF. In nucleotides, the CDR3 is TGTGCCAGTAGTGGGCCACACTCTGGAAACACCATATATTTT.

The chain combines TRBV11-2 with TRBJ1-6; D may be TRBD1 (5 bases). Per germline, CDR1 SGHAT and CDR2 FQNNGV. V lost 2 bases and J lost 11, with 16 bases in between. The CDR3 runs 15 residues. The DNA for the CDR3 is TGTGCCAGCAGCTTAAGGGACCTAACAACGGCACCCCTCCACTTT. The encoded protein is CASSLRDLTTAPLHF.

V gene TRBV6-6 combines with J gene TRBJ1-4; the match to TRBD1 covers 7 bases. V was clipped by 6 bases and J by 7 bases; unmatched bases: 8. There are 14 residues in the CDR3. Germline V gene data show CDR1 as MNHNY and CDR2 as SVGAGI (reference sequence). CDR3: CASRPGTAGEKLFF. The CDR3 DNA sequence: TGTGCCAGCAGGCCCGGGACAGCGGGTGAAAAACTGTTTTTT.

This clone was detected only a few times. The rearrangement joins TRBV28 to TRBJ1-6; possible D gene TRBD1, 6 bases. This CDR3 is built from 14 residues. Trimming took 4 bases from V and 9 from J, leaving 13 bases between them. Germline V lookup: CDR1 MDHEN, CDR2 SYDVKM. Written as DNA, the CDR3 is TGTGCCAGCAGTTGGGCGGGGGGCGGTTCACCCCTCCACTTT. This codes for CASSWAGGGSPLHF.

The chain couples TRBV5-1 to TRBJ2-5, with 8 bases aligning to TRBD2. The J segment lost 7 bases and the V segment lost 1 base, leaving 6 bases of the junction unmatched. Germline CDR1 is SGHRS and CDR2 is YFSETQ. The CDR3 extends over 14 amino acids. CDR3 protein: CASSLTAGGGTQYF. For the CDR3, the DNA is TGCGCCAGCAGCTTGACTGCGGGGGGCGGGACCCAGTACTTC.

This chain uses TRBV7-3 with TRBJ1-1; 7 nucleotides match TRBD1. Germline assignment: CDR1 SGHTA and CDR2 FQGTGA. J was trimmed by 0 bases and V by 4 bases; bases with no gene match: 2. The CDR3 contains 14 residues. This CDR3 is CASSSQGMNTEAFF. CDR3 DNA sequence: TGTGCCAGCAGCTCACAGGGGATGAACACTGAAGCTTTCTTT. Full variable domain (missing parts from reference TRBV7-3 and TRBJ1-1): GAGVSQTPSNKVTEKGKYVELRCDPISGHTALYWYRQSLGQGPEFLIYFQGTGAADDSGLPNDRFFAVRPEGSVSTLKIQRTERGDSAVYLCASSSQGMNTEAFFGQGTRLTVV.

The chain couples TRBV18 to TRBJ1-2; D unclear. V was shortened by 3 bases and J by 5 bases, with 16 bases between the two germline ends. This CDR3 has 15 amino acids. The germline CDR1 and CDR2 sequences are KGHSH and LQKENI. This CDR3 reads CASSPLLGNGYGYTF. As DNA, the CDR3 is TGTGCCAGCTCACCTTTACTGGGGAACGGGTATGGCTACACCTTC.